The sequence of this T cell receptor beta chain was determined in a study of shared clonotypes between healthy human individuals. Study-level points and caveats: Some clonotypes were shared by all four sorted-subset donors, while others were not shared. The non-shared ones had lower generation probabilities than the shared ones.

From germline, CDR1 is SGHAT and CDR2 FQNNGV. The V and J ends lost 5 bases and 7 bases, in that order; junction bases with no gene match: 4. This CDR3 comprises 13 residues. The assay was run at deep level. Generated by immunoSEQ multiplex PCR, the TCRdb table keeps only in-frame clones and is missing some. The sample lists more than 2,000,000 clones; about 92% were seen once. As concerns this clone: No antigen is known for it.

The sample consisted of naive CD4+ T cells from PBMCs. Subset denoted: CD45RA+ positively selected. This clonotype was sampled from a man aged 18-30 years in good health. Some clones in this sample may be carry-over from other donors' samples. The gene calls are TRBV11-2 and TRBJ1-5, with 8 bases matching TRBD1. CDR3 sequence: CASSPTGVQPQHF. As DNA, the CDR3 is TGTGCCAGCAGCCCGACAGGGGTCCAGCCCCAGCATTTT.